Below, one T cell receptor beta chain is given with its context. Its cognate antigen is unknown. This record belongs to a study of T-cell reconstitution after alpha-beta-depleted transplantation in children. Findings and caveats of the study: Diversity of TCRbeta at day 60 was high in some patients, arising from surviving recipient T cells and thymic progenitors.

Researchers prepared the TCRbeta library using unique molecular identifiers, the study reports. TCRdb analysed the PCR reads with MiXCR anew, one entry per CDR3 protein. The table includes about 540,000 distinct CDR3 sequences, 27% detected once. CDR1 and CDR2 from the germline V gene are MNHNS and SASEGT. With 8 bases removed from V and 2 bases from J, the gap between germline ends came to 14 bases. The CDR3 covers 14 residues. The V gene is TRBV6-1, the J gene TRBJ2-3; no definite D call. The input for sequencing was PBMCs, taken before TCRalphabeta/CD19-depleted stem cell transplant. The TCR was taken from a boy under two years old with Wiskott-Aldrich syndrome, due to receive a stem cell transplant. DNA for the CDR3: TGTGCCAGCTCCTTCGGAGTCGTCACAGATACGCAGTATTTT. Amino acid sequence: CASSFGVVTDTQYF.